This T cell receptor (beta chain) stems from a study of human T cells and chemical hapten exposure. This clonotype was seen repeatedly, ten times or more. The antigen remains unidentified. Sample time point: pre-sensitization, week 0. Treatment meaning: therapeutic diphenylcyclopropenone sensitization with weekly scalp DPC. Overall study findings and caveats: TCRs above 1 in 1000 frequency stayed constant with DPC sensitization.

TCRdb used MiXCR to reprocess the RACE reads, holding one entry per CDR3 protein. This table holds over 300,000 distinct CDR3 sequences, 4.5% to 6% found once. This receptor was taken from a woman between 45 and 60 years old with alopecia areata. Some clones in this sample may be carry-over from other donors' samples. The sequencing here drew on whole blood, taken in connection with sensitization to the hapten diphenylcyclopropenone (DPC).

CDR3 DNA sequence: TGCAGCGTTGAAGATCGGGCCACGAGCTCCTACAATGAGCAGTTCTTC. Its protein product is CSVEDRATSSYNEQFF. The J gene is TRBJ2-1, the V gene TRBV29-1; D uncertain. Trimming cost V 0 bases and J 0 bases, with 12 bases left between them. Germline V CDR1 and CDR2: SQVTM, ANQGSEA. The CDR3 contains 16 residues.